A single sample gave rise to the 22 T cell receptor beta chains below, sequenced in a study of identical twins. One entry per CDR3 protein, called by TCRdb with MiXCR from the 5' RACE reads. The data contain about 550,000 distinct CDR3 sequences, about 20% of them seen just once; the ten biggest clones take up about 0.5%. These same data were also listed under a study on yellow fever vaccine responses in identical twins.

The specimen was CD4+ T cells sorted from blood. These receptors came from a woman between 18 and 29 years old in good health.

This clonotype came up a few times. The chain is built from TRBV29-1 and TRBJ1-1, with a tentative D call TRBD1 (5 bases). V was shortened by 7 bases and J by 7 bases, with 13 bases between the two germline ends. CDR3 length: 11 amino acids. Germline CDR1 SQVTM, CDR2 ANQGSEA. CDR3 residues: CSGRQGIEAFF. CDR3 in DNA: TGCAGCGGTCGCCAGGGCATTGAAGCTTTCTTT.

This clonotype was seen a few times. CDR3 in DNA: TGTGCCAGCAGTTTGACTAGCGGGTTTTACAATGAGCAGTTCTTC. It codes for CASSLTSGFYNEQFF. The V gene is TRBV12-3 or TRBV12-4, the J gene TRBJ2-1, with TRBD2 matching 10 bases. The CDR3 is 15 amino acids. The junction had 3 bases not matched to a gene; V was cut back by 3 bases and J by 4 bases.

The V call is TRBV7-9, the J call TRBJ2-1; D possibly corresponds to TRBD2 (5 bases). With 3 bases removed from V and 1 base from J, the gap between germline ends came to 13 bases. Germline V gene data show CDR1 as SEHNR and CDR2 as FQNEAQ (reference sequence). CDR3 length: 16 amino acids. The CDR3 sequence: CASSFGRGSSYNEQFF. The CDR3 DNA reads as TGTGCCAGCAGCTTTGGTCGTGGGAGTTCCTACAATGAGCAGTTCTTC.

This clonotype was observed a handful of times. The chain has TRBV5-6 and TRBJ2-7, with 8 bases matching TRBD1. CDR3 length: 13 residues. Germline CDR1 reads SGHDT; CDR2 reads YYEEEE. V shed 3 bases, J shed 7 bases, and the junction held 6 bases outside the gene matches. As DNA, the CDR3 is TGTGCCAGCAGCTGGGACAGGCTAGCGGAGCAGTACTTC. It specifies CASSWDRLAEQYF.

This clonotype was seen a few times. This chain links TRBV7-9 with TRBJ1-2, with D possibly TRBD1 on 6 matching bases. Trimming removed 3 bases from V and 6 bases from J, with 20 bases in between. This CDR3 spans 16 amino acids. Germline CDR1 SEHNR, CDR2 FQNEAQ (reference sequence). The CDR3 loop is CASSLGSDRKGNGYTF. The CDR3 nucleotides read TGTGCCAGCAGCTTGGGTTCCGACAGGAAGGGAAATGGCTACACCTTC. Full variable domain (rest looked up from reference TRBV7-9 and TRBJ1-2): DTGVSQNPRHKITKRGQNVTFRCDPISEHNRLYWYRQTLGQGPEFLTYFQNEAQLEKSRLLSDRFSAERPKGSFSTLEIQRTEQGDSAMYLCASSLGSDRKGNGYTFGSGTRLTVV.

This clonotype was detected only a few times. The chain has TRBV5-8 and TRBJ2-1; 8 bases line up with TRBD1. Germline V gene sequence: CDR1 SGHTS, CDR2 YDEGEE. This CDR3 region has 17 residues. The junction had 11 bases not matched to a gene; V was cut back by 4 bases and J by 2 bases. CDR3 nucleotides: TGTGCCAGCAGCCCGGGGACAGGCTCATCAACCTACAATGAGCAGTTCTTC. The encoded protein is CASSPGTGSSTYNEQFF.

This clonotype was seen a few times. The chain combines TRBV6-1 with TRBJ2-7; 11 positions match TRBD1. CDR3 length: 14 residues. Germline V CDR1 and CDR2: MNHNS, SASEGT. V lost 7 bases to trimming and J lost 3 bases; unmatched junction nucleotides: 5. The CDR3 nucleotides read TGTGCCAGCACCCCGGGACAGGGGGGCTACGAGCAGTACTTC. It encodes CASTPGQGGYEQYF.

This chain connects TRBV5-1 to TRBJ1-2; D perhaps matches TRBD1 (5 bases). The CDR3 is 14 residues long. Germline V lookup: CDR1 SGHRS, CDR2 YFSETQ. The ends were cut back, 3 bases at V and 2 bases at J, with 11 bases in the middle. The CDR3 DNA reads TGCGCCAGCAGCTCTACAGGACTCAACTATGGCTACACCTTC. Its translation is CASSSTGLNYGYTF. Combining the CDR3 with reference TRBV5-1 and TRBJ1-2 gives the whole variable domain KAGVTQTPRYLIKTRGQQVTLSCSPISGHRSVSWYQQTPGQGLQFLFEYFSETQRNKGNFPGRFSGRQFSNSRSEMNVSTLELGDSALYLCASSSTGLNYGYTFGSGTRLTVV.

The chain is built from TRBV20-1 and TRBJ1-2, with TRBD1 as a possible D gene (5 bases). The CDR3 loop spans 14 amino acids. Germline V gives CDR1 DFQATT, CDR2 SNEGSKA (reference sequence). V was trimmed by 6 bases and J by 3 bases, leaving 17 bases between them. CDR3 nucleotide sequence: TGCAGTGCCGGGAGGGCGCAGGGTGACTATGGCTACACCTTC. Protein: CSAGRAQGDYGYTF.

This clonotype was counted only a few times. The chain carries TRBV11-2 and TRBJ2-5; D may be TRBD1 (6 bases). The germline CDR1 and CDR2 sequences are SGHAT and FQNNGV. The CDR3 covers 16 residues. The V end lost 5 bases, the J end lost 1 base, and 17 bases lay between the germline ends. The CDR3 here is CASSITRGSPQETQYF. CDR3 bases: TGTGCCAGCAGCATCACCAGGGGCTCTCCCCAAGAGACCCAGTACTTC.

The genes are TRBV27 and TRBJ2-1; D perhaps matches TRBD2 (6 bases). The V end lost 2 bases, the J end lost 6 bases, and 17 bases lay between the germline ends. There are 16 residues in the CDR3. Germline values: CDR1 MNHEY, CDR2 SMNVEV (reference sequence). CDR3 amino acids: CASSLIGAGISNEQFF. The DNA for the CDR3 is TGTGCCAGCAGTTTAATAGGGGCGGGGATATCCAATGAGCAGTTCTTC.

V gene TRBV5-1 combines with J gene TRBJ2-1; 7 nucleotides match TRBD1. V was pared by 3 bases and J by 0 bases, with 6 bases of the junction left unmatched. The V gene's germline CDR1 is SGHRS and CDR2 YFSETQ. The CDR3 length is 16 residues. The CDR3 DNA is TGCGCCAGCAGCTCGTTACAGGGGTACTCCTACAATGAGCAGTTCTTC. Encoded protein: CASSSLQGYSYNEQFF.

The sample holds a few counts of this clonotype. This chain uses TRBV12-3 or TRBV12-4 with TRBJ1-2, with a weak D call TRBD1 (6 bases). This CDR3 has 13 residues. The V and J ends lost 6 bases and 5 bases respectively, with 13 bases between them. CDR3 coding DNA: TGTGCCAGCAGGAGGACAGTGTTATATGGCTACACCTTC. It specifies CASRRTVLYGYTF.

This clonotype has only a few counts. DNA for the CDR3: TGTGCCATCACCGATAGGAGCTCTGGGGCCAACGTCCTGACTTTC. Protein sequence: CAITDRSSGANVLTF. The rearrangement uses TRBV10-3 and TRBJ2-6; D is undetermined. The length of the CDR3 is 15 residues. CDR1 ENHRY and CDR2 SYGVKD come from the germline V gene. Trimming took off 7 bases at V and 0 bases at J, with 10 bases between the two ends.

The V gene is TRBV7-9, the J gene TRBJ2-3, with 10 bases aligning to TRBD2. CDR1 and CDR2 (germline): SEHNR, FQNEAQ (reference sequence). The V segment lost 4 bases and the J segment 2 bases; nucleotides outside the gene matches: 3. CDR3 size: 15 residues. The CDR3 nucleotides read TGTGCCAGCAGCTCGACTAGCGGGCTCACAGATACGCAGTATTTT. Translation gives CASSSTSGLTDTQYF.

This clonotype was counted between two and nine times. The V gene is TRBV12-3 or TRBV12-4, the J gene TRBJ1-2; D is possibly TRBD1 (6 bases). Trimming shortened V by 3 bases and J by 4 bases, and 6 bases separated the two germline ends. The CDR3 totals 12 residues. CDR3 DNA sequence: TGTGCCAGCAGTTTGACAGGCTATGGCTACACCTTC. Amino acid sequence: CASSLTGYGYTF.

V usage is TRBV25-1 and J usage is TRBJ2-1; weak D call: TRBD2 (6 bases). The germline V gene encodes CDR1 MGHDK and CDR2 SYGVNS. The CDR3 totals 18 residues. V gave up 4 bases and J gave up 0 bases, with 19 bases separating them. The CDR3 is CASSVFGKTGSSYNEQFF. The CDR3 bases are TGTGCCAGCAGTGTTTTCGGGAAAACCGGGAGCTCCTACAATGAGCAGTTCTTC.

This chain joins TRBV20-1 and TRBJ2-1, with TRBD2 identical over 7 bases. The CDR3 spans 16 residues. Trimming cost V 1 base and J 8 bases; bases outside gene matches: 14. The germline V gene has CDR1 DFQATT and CDR2 SNEGSKA (reference sequence). DNA of the CDR3: TGCAGTGCTAGAGGGAAGACTAGCAGAGGTGGGGATGAGCAGTTCTTC. Amino acid sequence: CSARGKTSRGGDEQFF.

This clonotype occurred a few times. The chain uses TRBV7-6 and TRBJ2-5; D gene unclear. Germline assignment: CDR1 SGHVS and CDR2 FNYEAQ. The V and J ends lost 1 base and 3 bases respectively, with 12 bases between them. The CDR3 length is 15 residues. In DNA form, the CDR3 reads TGTGCCAGCAGCTTAGGGGGTGGGCCGAAAGAGACCCAGTACTTC. Translation: CASSLGGGPKETQYF.

In this sample, this clonotype turned up a few times. The CDR3 bases are TGTGCCAGCAGTTATCTAGCGGTCGGCAATGAGCAGTTCTTC. As protein: CASSYLAVGNEQFF. This chain joins TRBV28 and TRBJ2-1; 7 nucleotides line up with TRBD2. After removal of 4 bases from V and 6 bases from J, the junction contained 6 bases not matched to a gene. CDR1 is MDHEN and CDR2 is SYDVKM in the germline V gene. The CDR3 loop spans 14 amino acids.

This chain's CDR3 is CASSYEGSYNSPLHF. CDR3 bases: TGTGCCAGCAGTTATGAGGGATCCTATAATTCACCCCTCCACTTT. V is TRBV12-3 or TRBV12-4 and J is TRBJ1-6, with D uncertain. With 4 bases removed from V and 1 base from J, the gap between germline ends came to 8 bases. The CDR3 spans 15 residues.

The chain employs TRBV20-1 and TRBJ1-5; the D gene is possibly TRBD1 (5 bases). CDR1 and CDR2 (germline): DFQATT, SNEGSKA (reference sequence). CDR3 length: 16 amino acids. V dropped 2 bases and J dropped 2 bases, with 16 bases sitting between them. The CDR3 region is CSARSRQGIGNQPQHF. CDR3 nucleotide sequence: TGCAGTGCTAGAAGTAGGCAGGGTATAGGCAATCAGCCCCAGCATTTT.